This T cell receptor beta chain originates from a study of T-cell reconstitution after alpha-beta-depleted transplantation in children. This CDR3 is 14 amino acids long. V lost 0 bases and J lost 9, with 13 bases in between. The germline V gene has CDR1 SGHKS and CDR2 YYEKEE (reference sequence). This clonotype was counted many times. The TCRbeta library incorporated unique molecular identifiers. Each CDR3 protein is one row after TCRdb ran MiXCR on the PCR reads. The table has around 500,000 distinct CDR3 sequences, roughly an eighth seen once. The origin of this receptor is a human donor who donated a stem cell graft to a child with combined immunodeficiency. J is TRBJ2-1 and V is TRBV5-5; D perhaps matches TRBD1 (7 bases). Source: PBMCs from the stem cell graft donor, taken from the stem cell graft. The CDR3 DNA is TGTGCCAGCAGCTTGGGGTCAGGGGGGCCTGAGCAGTTCTTC. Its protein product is CASSLGSGGPEQFF.